Below, 28 T cell receptor beta chains from the same sample are listed, as sequenced in a study of blood T cell repertoires in COVID-19. Sequenced by immunoSEQ multiplex PCR; TCRdb stores in-frame clones only, minus some. The sample contains approximately 160,000 clones, 65% to 85% of which appear only once. The material sequenced was peripheral blood. The receptor set was obtained from a man in his sixties with active or convalescent COVID-19.

This rearrangement joins TRBV19 to TRBJ2-7; D might be TRBD2 (5 bases). V lost 7 bases and J 2 bases, leaving 12 bases between the germline ends. CDR3 length: 13 residues. Germline V gene lookup returns CDR1 LNHDA and CDR2 SQIVND (reference sequence). The CDR3: CASKSGSAYEQYF. The CDR3 bases are TGTGCCAGTAAAAGCGGCAGCGCCTACGAGCAGTACTTC.

The rearrangement joins TRBV6-5 to TRBJ1-3; 10 bases line up with TRBD1. V was pared by 2 bases and J by 2 bases, with 0 bases of the junction left unmatched. Germline CDR1 is MNHEY and CDR2 is SVGAGI. CDR3 size: 15 residues. The CDR3 protein is CASSYDRGPGNTIYF. For the CDR3, the DNA is TGTGCCAGCAGTTACGACAGGGGGCCTGGAAACACCATATATTTT.

The chain carries TRBV7-2 and TRBJ2-5; 9 bases line up with TRBD2. Germline assignment: CDR1 SGHTA and CDR2 FQGNSA. The ends lost 1 base at V and 5 bases at J; junction bases unmatched: 8. This CDR3 comprises 16 residues. The DNA for the CDR3 is TGTGCCAGCAGCTTAGTTGCGGGGGGGCGTGGGGAGACCCAGTACTTC. It encodes CASSLVAGGRGETQYF.

This sequence joins TRBV13 and TRBJ1-2, with D perhaps TRBD1 (6 bases). The CDR3 has 12 amino acids. Trimming removed 7 bases at V and 7 bases at J, with 13 bases between. Germline V gene lookup returns CDR1 PRHDT and CDR2 FYEKMQ (reference sequence). The CDR3 is CASTGGLGGYTF. For the CDR3, the DNA is TGTGCCAGCACCGGGGGGCTCGGTGGCTACACCTTC.

The V and J genes are TRBV27 and TRBJ2-1, with D unclear. Germline values: CDR1 MNHEY, CDR2 SMNVEV (reference sequence). Trimming shortened V by 4 bases and J by 1 base, and 11 bases separated the two germline ends. This CDR3 region has 15 residues. The CDR3 here is CASSSRVGSYNEQFF. The CDR3, as DNA: TGTGCCAGCAGTTCCCGGGTTGGGTCCTACAATGAGCAGTTCTTC.

This chain links TRBV7-2 with TRBJ2-7, with 10 bases matching TRBD2. V lost 5 bases, J lost 4 bases, and 8 bases stayed unmatched. CDR1 SGHTA and CDR2 FQGNSA come from the germline V gene. The CDR3 is 15 residues long. As DNA, the CDR3 is TGTGCCAGCAGCCTATCTAGCGGGAGTTATTACGAGCAGTACTTC. Amino acid sequence: CASSLSSGSYYEQYF.

This chain links TRBV6-2 or TRBV6-3 with TRBJ2-1, with TRBD2 identical over 7 bases. Germline lookup yields CDR1 MNHEY and CDR2 SVGEGT. This CDR3 has 15 residues. The V and J ends lost 2 bases and 9 bases, in that order; junction bases with no gene match: 10. This CDR3 is CASSYHTLSGTEQFF. The CDR3 nucleotides are TGTGCCAGCAGTTACCACACCTTGAGCGGGACTGAGCAGTTCTTC.

This clone was detected once. The chain employs TRBV27 and TRBJ2-1; 7 bases match TRBD2. The CDR3 is 16 amino acids. CDR1 is MNHEY, CDR2 SMNVEV, per germline (reference sequence). With 2 bases clipped from V and 0 bases from J, the junction kept 4 bases outside the gene matches. The CDR3 reads CASSLIPGGSYNEQFF. The CDR3 DNA reads TGTGCCAGCAGTTTAATCCCGGGAGGCTCCTACAATGAGCAGTTCTTC.

The chain has TRBV10-1 and TRBJ2-3; TRBD1 aligns across 7 bases. The CDR3 is 16 amino acids. The V gene end was trimmed by 5 bases and the J gene end by 6 bases; junction bases not matched to a gene: 14. Germline V gene sequence: CDR1 WNHNN, CDR2 SYGVQD (reference sequence). The DNA of the CDR3 is TGCGCCAGCAGTCCGGGACAGCGGACGGTTGTGGATACGCAGTATTTT. Protein sequence: CASSPGQRTVVDTQYF.

This chain links TRBV2 with TRBJ2-7, with 7 bases fitting TRBD1. The germline V gene encodes CDR1 SNHLY and CDR2 FYNNEI. V shed 5 bases, J shed 2 bases, and the junction held 6 bases outside the gene matches. The CDR3 length is 14 residues. CDR3 sequence reads: CASSNRDSPYEQYF. The CDR3 nucleotides are TGTGCCAGCAGTAACCGGGACAGTCCCTACGAGCAGTACTTC.

The V and J genes are TRBV14 and TRBJ1-2; 11 nucleotides align to TRBD1. Germline CDR1 and CDR2: SGHDN and FVKESK. The CDR3 consists of 15 residues. The ends lost 1 base at V and 3 bases at J; junction bases unmatched: 1. CDR3 DNA sequence: TGTGCCAGCAGCCAAGGGACAGGGGGCTACTATGGCTACACCTTC. The encoded protein is CASSQGTGGYYGYTF.

V usage is TRBV5-5 and J usage is TRBJ2-7; 7 bases match TRBD2. J lost 0 bases, V lost 5 bases, and 5 bases had no gene match. The CDR3 covers 14 residues. In germline, CDR1 is SGHKS, CDR2 YYEKEE (reference sequence). CDR3: CASSLAVSSYEQYF. The CDR3 region has the DNA TGTGCCAGCAGTCTAGCGGTAAGCTCCTACGAGCAGTACTTC.

V gene TRBV29-1 combines with J gene TRBJ1-4; no definite D call. The CDR3 contains 12 residues. The germline gives CDR1 SQVTM, CDR2 ANQGSEA. With 3 bases removed from V and 8 bases from J, the gap between germline ends came to 10 bases. This chain's CDR3 is CSVDMGAEKLFF. The CDR3 DNA reads as TGCAGCGTTGATATGGGCGCCGAAAAACTGTTTTTT.

This sequence joins TRBV11-2 and TRBJ1-5, with D unresolved. The V end lost 5 bases, the J end lost 1 base, and 12 bases lay between the germline ends. The CDR3 runs 15 residues. CDR1 and CDR2 from the germline V gene are SGHAT and FQNNGV. CDR3 loop: CASSPQAGSNQPQHF. Written as DNA, the CDR3 is TGTGCCAGCAGCCCCCAGGCAGGAAGCAATCAGCCCCAGCATTTT. Based on the CDR3 plus reference TRBV11-2 and TRBJ1-5, the full variable domain is EAGVAQSPRYKIIEKRQSVAFWCNPISGHATLYWYQQILGQGPKLLIQFQNNGVVDDSQLPKDRFSAERLKGVDSTLKIQPAKLEDSAVYLCASSPQAGSNQPQHFGDGTRLSIL.

The genes are TRBV29-1 and TRBJ1-1, with 7 bases lining up with TRBD1. The CDR3 extends over 15 amino acids. Germline CDR1 and CDR2: SQVTM and ANQGSEA. Trimming removed 4 bases from V and 2 bases from J; junction bases left unmatched: 10. CDR3 nucleotides: TGCAGCGTTGGGGACAGCTTCCTATTAAACACTGAAGCTTTCTTT. Encoded protein: CSVGDSFLLNTEAFF.

This chain links TRBV11-2 with TRBJ1-1, with a possible D match to TRBD1 (6 bases). The CDR3 covers 13 residues. The germline gives CDR1 SGHAT, CDR2 FQNNGV. Between the trimmed V and J ends, which lost 5 bases and 1 base, there was a span of 8 bases. The CDR3: CASSRTENTEAFF. As DNA, the CDR3 is TGTGCCAGCAGCCGGACAGAGAACACTGAAGCTTTCTTT.

The J gene is TRBJ1-6, the V gene TRBV6-5; TRBD1 might be the D (5 bases). V lost 6 bases and J 3 bases, leaving 9 bases between the germline ends. Germline lookup yields CDR1 MNHEY and CDR2 SVGAGI. This CDR3 has 14 amino acids. The CDR3 reads CASRGTDYNSPLHF. CDR3 bases: TGTGCCAGCAGGGGGACTGACTATAATTCACCCCTCCACTTT.

The chain links TRBV5-1 to TRBJ1-2; 7 bases are a match to TRBD1. Germline CDR1 reads SGHRS; CDR2 reads YFSETQ. The ends lost 5 bases at V and 6 bases at J; junction bases unmatched: 7. The CDR3 contains 13 residues. CDR3 in DNA: TGCGCCAGCAGTACACTTAGGGGGCATGGCTACACCTTC. This gives the protein CASSTLRGHGYTF.

The chain has TRBV28 and TRBJ2-4; 11 bases are a match to TRBD2. Germline CDR1 MDHEN, CDR2 SYDVKM. V was clipped by 6 bases and J by 0 bases; unmatched bases: 4. The CDR3 consists of 16 residues. DNA of the CDR3: TGTGCCAGCAGGGAACTAGCGGGAGAAGCCAAAAACATTCAGTACTTC. Residues: CASRELAGEAKNIQYF.

The CDR3 is CASRGTGQGREQYF. The DNA of the CDR3 is TGTGCCAGTAGGGGAACCGGACAGGGGCGGGAGCAGTACTTC. The chain combines TRBV19 with TRBJ2-7, with 9 positions matching TRBD1. The CDR3 has 14 amino acids. The germline CDR1 and CDR2 sequences are LNHDA and SQIVND (reference sequence). Unmatched junction bases numbered 10, after V lost 6 bases and J lost 7 bases. Complete variable domain (other parts from reference TRBV19 and TRBJ2-7): DGGITQSPKYLFRKEGQNVTLSCEQNLNHDAMYWYRQDPGQGLRLIYYSQIVNDFQKGDIAEGYSVSREKKESFPLTVTSAQKNPTAFYLCASRGTGQGREQYFGPGTRLTVT.

The chain has TRBV3-1 (or the pseudogene TRBV3-2) and TRBJ1-3, with D unresolved. The CDR3 loop spans 14 amino acids. Germline V gene lookup returns CDR1 LGHDT and CDR2 YNNKEL (reference sequence). Trimming pared 5 bases from V and 0 bases from J, leaving 8 bases between. CDR3 nucleotide sequence: TGTGCCAGCAGCTCCCGCAGCTCTGGAAACACCATATATTTT. Residues: CASSSRSSGNTIYF.

The V and J genes are TRBV5-6 and TRBJ2-3; D might be TRBD2 (6 bases). In germline, CDR1 is SGHDT, CDR2 YYEEEE. The CDR3 runs 15 residues. The germline V and J ends were trimmed by 0 bases and 1 base, with 9 bases remaining between them. The CDR3 loop reads CASSLEGLGTDTQYF. CDR3 coding DNA: TGTGCCAGCAGCTTGGAGGGACTCGGCACAGATACGCAGTATTTT.

The V gene is TRBV7-9, the J gene TRBJ2-2; D is possibly TRBD2 (5 bases). The CDR3 has 14 amino acids. The ends were cut back, 8 bases at V and 1 base at J, with 11 bases in the middle. The V gene's germline CDR1 is SEHNR and CDR2 FQNEAQ (reference sequence). The CDR3 DNA is TGTGCCAGCGGAAGGGAGATGAACACCGGGGAGCTGTTTTTT. Translated: CASGREMNTGELFF.

The V gene is TRBV27, the J gene TRBJ2-1; the match to TRBD2 covers 8 bases. Trimming at V came to 5 bases and at J to 8 bases, leaving 14 bases not matched to a gene. Germline V lookup: CDR1 MNHEY, CDR2 SMNVEV (reference sequence). The CDR3 has 16 amino acids. CDR3 in DNA: TGTGCCAGCAGTCCTCCTCTTCGGGGGGGAAGAGATGAGCAGTTCTTC. Encoded protein: CASSPPLRGGRDEQFF.

V is TRBV3-1 (or the pseudogene TRBV3-2) and J is TRBJ2-7, with a tentative D call TRBD1 (5 bases). The V gene's germline CDR1 is LGHDT and CDR2 YNNKEL (reference sequence). This CDR3 spans 14 amino acids. Trimming removed 3 bases from V and 6 bases from J, with 15 bases in between. The CDR3 reads CASSHDSIRGEQYF. CDR3 nucleotide sequence: TGTGCCAGCAGCCACGACTCGATTAGGGGCGAGCAGTACTTC.

This chain joins TRBV5-1 and TRBJ1-2; D uncertain. CDR1 is SGHRS, CDR2 YFSETQ, per germline. The CDR3 consists of 15 residues. Deletions cut 0 bases from V and 0 bases from J, with 9 bases between. CDR3 nucleotide sequence: TGCGCCAGCAGCTTGGCCGACAATTCTAACTATGGCTACACCTTC. Translated, it gives CASSLADNSNYGYTF.

V is TRBV29-1 and J is TRBJ2-3, with 16 positions matching TRBD2. Germline loops: CDR1 SQVTM, CDR2 ANQGSEA. V lost 7 bases to trimming and J lost 4 bases; unmatched junction nucleotides: 2. This CDR3 spans 14 amino acids. The CDR3 protein is CSGGTSGGADTQYF. In DNA form, the CDR3 reads TGCAGCGGAGGGACTAGCGGGGGGGCAGATACGCAGTATTTT.

This clone was detected only a few times. CDR3 protein: CASSQSMPGGLGSNSPLHF. The CDR3 bases are TGCGCCAGCAGTCAGTCTATGCCAGGGGGCCTAGGGAGCAATTCACCCCTCCACTTT. The genes are TRBV23-1 and TRBJ1-6; 8 nucleotides match TRBD1. TRBV23-1 qualifies as an ORF whose function is uncertain. V lost 3 bases, J lost 7 bases, and 17 bases stayed unmatched. This CDR3 is 19 amino acids long.